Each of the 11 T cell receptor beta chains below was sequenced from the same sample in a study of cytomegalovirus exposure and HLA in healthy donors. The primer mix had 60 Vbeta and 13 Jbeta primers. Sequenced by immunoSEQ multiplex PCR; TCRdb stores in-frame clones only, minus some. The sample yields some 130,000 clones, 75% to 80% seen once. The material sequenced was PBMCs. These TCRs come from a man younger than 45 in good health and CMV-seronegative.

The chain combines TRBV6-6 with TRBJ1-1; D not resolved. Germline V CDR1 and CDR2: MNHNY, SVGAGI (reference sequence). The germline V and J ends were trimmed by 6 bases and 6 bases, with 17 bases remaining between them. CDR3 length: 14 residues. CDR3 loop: CASSPNGRDAEAFF. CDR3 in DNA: TGTGCCAGCAGCCCCAATGGGAGGGATGCTGAAGCTTTCTTT.

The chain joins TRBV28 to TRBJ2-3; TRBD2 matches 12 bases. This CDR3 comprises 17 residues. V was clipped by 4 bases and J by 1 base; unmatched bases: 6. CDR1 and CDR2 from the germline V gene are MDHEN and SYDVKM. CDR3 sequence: CASSWLAGGGGTDTQYF. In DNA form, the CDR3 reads TGTGCCAGCAGTTGGCTAGCGGGAGGGGGGGGCACAGATACGCAGTATTTT.

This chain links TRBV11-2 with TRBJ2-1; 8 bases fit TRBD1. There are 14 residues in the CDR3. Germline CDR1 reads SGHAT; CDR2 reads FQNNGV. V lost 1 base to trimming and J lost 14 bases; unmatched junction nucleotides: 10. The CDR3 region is CASSLGEGAGGEFF. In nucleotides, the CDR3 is TGTGCCAGCAGCTTAGGAGAGGGGGCAGGGGGCGAGTTCTTC.

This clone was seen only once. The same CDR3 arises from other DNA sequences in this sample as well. CDR3 coding DNA: TGTGCCAGCAGCTCCGGACTAGCGGGAGGCACAGATACGCAGTATTTT. Its protein is CASSSGLAGGTDTQYF. This chain joins TRBV11-2 and TRBJ2-3; 13 nucleotides line up with TRBD2. Germline CDR1 SGHAT, CDR2 FQNNGV. V shed 4 bases, J shed 1 base, and the junction held 2 bases outside the gene matches. This CDR3 comprises 16 residues.

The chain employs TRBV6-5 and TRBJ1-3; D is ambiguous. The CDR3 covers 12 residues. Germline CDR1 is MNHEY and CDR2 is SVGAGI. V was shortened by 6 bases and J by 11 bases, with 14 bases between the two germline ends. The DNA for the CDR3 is TGTGCCAGCAGAGAAATTTTACTCCCCATATATTTT. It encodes CASREILLPIYF.

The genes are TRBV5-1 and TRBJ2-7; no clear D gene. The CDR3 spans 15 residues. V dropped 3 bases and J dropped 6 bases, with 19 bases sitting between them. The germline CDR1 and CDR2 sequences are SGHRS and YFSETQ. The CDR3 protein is CASSSVRNSPGEQYF. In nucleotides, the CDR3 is TGCGCCAGCAGCTCAGTCAGGAATTCGCCCGGCGAGCAGTACTTC.

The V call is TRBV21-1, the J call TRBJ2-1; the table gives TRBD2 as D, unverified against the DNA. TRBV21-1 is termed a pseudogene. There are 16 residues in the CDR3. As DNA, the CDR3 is TGTGCCAGCAGCCCCACCGCCCTAAGCTCCTACAATGAGCAGTTCTTC. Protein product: CASSPTALSSYNEQFF.

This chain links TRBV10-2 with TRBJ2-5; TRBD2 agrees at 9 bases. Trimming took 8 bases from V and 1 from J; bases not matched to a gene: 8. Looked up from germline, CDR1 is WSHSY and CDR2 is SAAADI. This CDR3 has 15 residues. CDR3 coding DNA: TGCGCCAGCGGACCGATAGCGGGAGTCCAAGAGACCCAGTACTTC. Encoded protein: CASGPIAGVQETQYF.

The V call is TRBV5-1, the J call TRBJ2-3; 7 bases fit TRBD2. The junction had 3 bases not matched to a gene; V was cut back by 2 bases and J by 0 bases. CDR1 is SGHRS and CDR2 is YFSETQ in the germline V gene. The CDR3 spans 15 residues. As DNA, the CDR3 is TGCGCCAGCAGCTTCGGACTAGGGAGCACAGATACGCAGTATTTT. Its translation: CASSFGLGSTDTQYF.

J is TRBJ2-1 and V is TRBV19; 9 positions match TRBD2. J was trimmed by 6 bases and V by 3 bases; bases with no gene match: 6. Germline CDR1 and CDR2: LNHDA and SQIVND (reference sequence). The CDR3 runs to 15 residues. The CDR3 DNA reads TGTGCCAGTAGTATTAGCGGGAGTGTTGGCAATGAGCAGTTCTTC. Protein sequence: CASSISGSVGNEQFF.

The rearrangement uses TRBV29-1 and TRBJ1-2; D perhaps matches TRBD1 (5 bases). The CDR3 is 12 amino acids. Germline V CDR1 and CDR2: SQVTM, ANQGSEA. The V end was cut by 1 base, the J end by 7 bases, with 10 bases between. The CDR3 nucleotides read TGCAGCGTTGAAGTTGGGGGAGGTGGCTACACCTTC. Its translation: CSVEVGGGGYTF.